There are many counts of the clone carrying this T cell receptor (beta chain). Its specificity is unknown. The sample comes from a study of neurological immune-mediated disorders. Regarding the study as a whole: The absence of shared CDR3 amino acid sequences among expanded clones across subjects suggests private repertoires in all groups.

TCRdb reprocessed the 5' RACE reads via MiXCR and lists one record per CDR3 protein. The sample carries under 90,000 distinct CDR3 sequences, around 3.6% recorded once. V lost 0 bases and J lost 6, with 11 bases in between. Germline V CDR1 and CDR2: SGHTA, FQGNSA. The CDR3 runs 14 residues. The sample was PBMCs. This TCR was recovered from a woman between 45 and 60 years old with multiple sclerosis. This chain links TRBV7-2 with TRBJ1-2; D gene uncertain. CDR3: CASSLAPPSDGYTF. CDR3 DNA: TGTGCCAGCAGCTTAGCCCCCCCATCGGATGGCTACACCTTC.